This passage covers 9 T cell receptor beta chains from one sample sequenced in a study of shared clonotypes between healthy human individuals. The table came from immunoSEQ multiplex PCR; TCRdb's copy has only in-frame clones and leaves some out. The repertoire holds around 510,000 clones, with around three quarters as singletons. Sequenced: PBMCs. The receptors here all came from a middle-aged woman in good health. Some clones in this sample may be carry-over from other donors' samples.

This chain connects TRBV7-3 to TRBJ2-1, with D perhaps TRBD2 (5 bases). CDR1 SGHTA and CDR2 FQGTGA come from the germline V gene. This CDR3 has 13 residues. With 1 base removed from V and 6 bases from J, the gap between germline ends came to 7 bases. CDR3 sequence (DNA): TGTGCCAGCAGCTTAATCGGAGGCAATGAGCAGTTCTTC. This codes for CASSLIGGNEQFF.

V usage is TRBV7-2 and J usage is TRBJ1-4; TRBD1 is a possible D gene (5 bases). The germline gives CDR1 SGHTA, CDR2 FQGNSA. V lost 5 bases and J 5 bases, leaving 12 bases between the germline ends. The CDR3 covers 14 residues. This CDR3 is CASSPRTSNEKLFF. CDR3 nucleotides: TGTGCCAGCAGCCCCCGGACAAGCAATGAAAAACTGTTTTTT. The full variable domain, completed using reference TRBV7-2 and TRBJ1-4, is GAGVSQSPSNKVTEKGKDVELRCDPISGHTALYWYRQSLGQGLEFLIYFQGNSAPDKSGLPSDRFSAERTGGSVSTLTIQRTQQEDSAVYLCASSPRTSNEKLFFGSGTQLSVL.

This sequence joins TRBV7-2 and TRBJ1-4; D is unclear. This CDR3 has 14 residues. Trimming cost V 4 bases and J 10 bases, with 16 bases left between them. From germline, CDR1 is SGHTA and CDR2 FQGNSA. The DNA of the CDR3 is TGTGCCAGCAGCTCGGCGCAACTACAAGGAAAACTGTTTTTT. It translates to CASSSAQLQGKLFF.

This clone showed up just a few times. In DNA form, the CDR3 reads TGCGCCAGCAGCTTGCGGTCTCTACGTAACACCGGGGAGCTGTTTTTT. This translates into CASSLRSLRNTGELFF. The rearrangement joins TRBV5-1 to TRBJ2-2; D gene ambiguous. CDR1 and CDR2 (germline): SGHRS, YFSETQ. V shed 1 base and J shed 2 bases, with 12 bases lying between them. The CDR3 covers 16 residues. Full variable domain (outside the CDR3, taken from reference TRBV5-1 and TRBJ2-2): KAGVTQTPRYLIKTRGQQVTLSCSPISGHRSVSWYQQTPGQGLQFLFEYFSETQRNKGNFPGRFSGRQFSNSRSEMNVSTLELGDSALYLCASSLRSLRNTGELFFGEGSRLTVL.

The rearrangement links TRBV11-2 to TRBJ2-2, with 11 bases lining up with TRBD2. After removal of 4 bases from V and 2 bases from J, the junction contained 12 bases not matched to a gene. The germline V gene has CDR1 SGHAT and CDR2 FQNNGV. This CDR3 is 19 amino acids long. CDR3 bases: TGTGCCAGCAGCTCCCCCTCTCTAGCGGGAGGACTAAACACCGGGGAGCTGTTTTTT. Its translation is CASSSPSLAGGLNTGELFF.

This clone is a singleton in its sample. The rearrangement links TRBV7-6 to TRBJ1-3, with 8 positions matching TRBD1. With V trimmed by 0 bases and J by 3 bases, 7 bases remained unmatched. CDR3 length: 17 residues. CDR1 is SGHVS, CDR2 FNYEAQ, per germline. The CDR3 sequence: CASSLAPGTGGGNTIYF. Written as DNA, the CDR3 is TGTGCCAGCAGCTTAGCGCCCGGGACAGGCGGTGGAAACACCATATATTTT.

This chain joins TRBV7-3 and TRBJ2-2; unclear D gene. Trimming cost V 0 bases and J 4 bases, with 6 bases left between them. Germline V CDR1 and CDR2: SGHTA, FQGTGA. CDR3 size: 14 residues. In DNA form, the CDR3 reads TGTGCCAGCAGCTTAACGGTCAGCACCGGGGAGCTGTTTTTT. This codes for CASSLTVSTGELFF.

The V call is TRBV7-9, the J call TRBJ2-7; 13 bases match TRBD2. Germline assignment: CDR1 SEHNR and CDR2 FQNEAQ (reference sequence). The V segment lost 6 bases and the J segment 4 bases; nucleotides outside the gene matches: 3. The CDR3 runs 14 residues. For the CDR3, the DNA is TGTGCCAGCAGTTGGACTAGCGGGAGTTACGAGCAGTACTTC. It translates to CASSWTSGSYEQYF.

This sequence joins TRBV10-3 and TRBJ1-2, with D possibly TRBD1 on 5 matching bases. The CDR3 totals 17 residues. With 2 bases removed from V and 4 bases from J, the gap between germline ends came to 20 bases. Germline CDR1 ENHRY, CDR2 SYGVKD. The CDR3 region is CAISEGYTTRGLYGYTF. The CDR3 nucleotides read TGTGCCATCAGTGAGGGGTACACTACAAGGGGCCTCTATGGCTACACCTTC.